A selection of T cell receptor beta chains follows, all from one sample in a study of cytomegalovirus exposure and HLA in healthy donors. Assay: immunoSEQ multiplex PCR; the TCRdb copy retains only in-frame clones and omits some. Of around 100,000 clones listed, over 75% are singletons. The sequencing input was PBMCs. The receptors come from a man under 40 in good health and CMV-seronegative. Each CDR3 is given with its conserved first and last residue. The D gene is left open where the match is weak. Expanded clones get a size class; other rows say once, few or many, or leave the size out.

size	D	J	V	CDR3	DNA
.	.	TRBJ2-1	TRBV10-1	CASSRDSLGEQFF	TGCGCCAGCAGTAGGGACTCGCTGGGTGAGCAGTTCTTC
few	.	TRBJ1-6	TRBV5-4	CASGRGGGVGSPLHF	TGTGCCAGCGGAAGGGGGGGAGGTGTCGGGTCACCCCTCCACTTT
.	.	TRBJ2-1	TRBV2	CASSVRQGSIGEQFF	TGTGCCAGCAGTGTCCGGCAGGGGTCAATAGGGGAGCAGTTCTTC
.	.	TRBJ1-5	TRBV19	CASSIAGFNQPQHF	TGTGCCAGTAGTATCGCCGGGTTCAATCAGCCCCAGCATTTT
.	TRBD1	TRBJ1-3	TRBV4-2	CASSQDPGGGGNTIYF	TGTGCCAGCAGCCAAGACCCAGGGGGCGGAGGAAACACCATATATTTT
.	.	TRBJ1-1	TRBV5-4	CASSLESSGVTEAFF	TGTGCCAGCAGCTTGGAATCGTCAGGGGTGACTGAAGCTTTCTTT
.	.	TRBJ1-2	TRBV6-6	CASSPGYGYTF	TGTGCCAGCAGTCCCGGTTATGGCTACACCTTC
.	TRBD1	TRBJ2-2	TRBV11-3	CASSLGQGDTGELFF	TGTGCCAGCAGCCTGGGACAGGGGGACACCGGGGAGCTGTTTTTT
.	TRBD1	TRBJ2-5	TRBV7-2	CASSLKGDRGGETQYF	TGTGCCAGCAGCTTAAAGGGCGACAGGGGTGGAGAGACCCAGTACTTC
few	.	TRBJ2-1	TRBV5-1	CASSVQGWNYDEQFF	TGCGCCAGCAGCGTACAGGGATGGAATTACGATGAGCAGTTCTTC